These T cell receptor beta chains were read from a single sample in a study of control samples from healthy donors and cancer patients. Generated by immunoSEQ multiplex PCR, the TCRdb table keeps only in-frame clones and is missing some. Here the sample spans tens of thousands of clones, about 82% being singletons. The sequencing input was blood. These receptors came from a man in his forties in good health. The CDR3 runs from the conserved cysteine through the conserved F or W. D genes are given only for firm matches. Size values are once, few and many counts, or a class for expanded clones, and some rows have none.

D,V,size,J,CDR3,DNA
NA,TRBV7-6,NA,TRBJ2-3,CASSPMNTDTQYF,TGTGCCAGCAGCCCAATGAACACAGATACGCAGTATTTT
NA,TRBV3-1/TRBV3-2,NA,TRBJ1-1,CASSQEGWGRARRNTEAFF,TGTGCCAGCAGCCAAGAAGGTTGGGGCAGGGCAAGAAGGAACACTGAAGCTTTCTTT
NA,TRBV18,NA,TRBJ1-2,CASSPTAEANYGYTF,TGTGCCAGCTCACCTACAGCGGAGGCTAACTATGGCTACACCTTC
NA,TRBV19,NA,TRBJ1-2,CASVQGNAGYTF,TGTGCCAGTGTACAGGGAAACGCGGGCTACACCTTC
TRBD1,TRBV30,once,TRBJ1-1,CAWRPHTGVTEAFF,TGTGCCTGGAGGCCTCACACAGGGGTCACTGAAGCTTTCTTT
NA,TRBV15,NA,TRBJ2-3,CATSREGTDTQYF,TGTGCCACCAGCAGAGAGGGGACAGATACGCAGTATTTT
NA,TRBV6-6,NA,TRBJ1-1,CASSYSISARRAFF,TGTGCCAGCAGTTACTCGATCTCTGCCAGACGGGCTTTCTTT
TRBD1,TRBV4-2,medium-sized,TRBJ2-1,CASSSTGELAYNEQFF,TGTGCCAGCAGCTCGACAGGGGAGCTAGCCTACAATGAGCAGTTCTTC
NA,TRBV19,NA,TRBJ1-6,CASSPPGGSPLHF,TGTGCCAGTAGTCCACCTGGCGGTTCACCCCTCCACTTT
NA,TRBV7-3,NA,TRBJ2-2,CASSLDRGSTGELFF,TGTGCCAGCAGCTTAGATCGGGGGTCCACCGGGGAGCTGTTTTTT
TRBD1,TRBV5-4,NA,TRBJ1-2,CASSLGQGLNYGYTF,TGTGCCAGCAGCTTAGGACAGGGGTTAAACTATGGCTACACCTTC
NA,TRBV9,NA,TRBJ1-1,CASSVGYGGASGAFF,TGTGCCAGCAGCGTAGGGTATGGGGGGGCCTCTGGAGCTTTCTTT
NA,TRBV15,NA,TRBJ1-5,CATSRRTGSFNQPQHF,TGTGCCACCAGCAGACGCACAGGGTCCTTCAATCAGCCCCAGCATTTT
NA,TRBV13,NA,TRBJ1-2,CASSLRAGGYTF,TGTGCCAGCAGCTTAAGGGCTGGGGGCTACACCTTC
NA,TRBV15,NA,TRBJ2-7,CATSSLIREMGDEQYF,TGTGCCACCAGCAGCCTTATCAGGGAAATGGGGGACGAGCAGTACTTC
TRBD1,TRBV6-6,NA,TRBJ2-1,CASSPDTGGITYNEQFF,TGTGCCAGCAGTCCAGACACAGGGGGAATAACCTACAATGAGCAGTTCTTC
TRBD2,TRBV7-2,NA,TRBJ2-3,CASSLEAGTSFTDTQYF,TGTGCCAGCAGCTTAGAGGCCGGGACTAGCTTCACAGATACGCAGTATTTT
NA,TRBV27,NA,TRBJ1-2,CASSARGGGYTF,TGTGCCAGCAGTGCGAGGGGCGGAGGCTACACCTTC
NA,TRBV5-4,NA,TRBJ2-3,CASSFGGGGADTQYF,TGTGCCAGCAGCTTCGGGGGAGGGGGAGCAGATACGCAGTATTTT
TRBD2,TRBV4-2,once,TRBJ2-3,CASSQGTSGSTPDTQYF,TGTGCCAGCAGCCAAGGGACTAGCGGGAGCACCCCAGATACGCAGTATTTT
NA,TRBV9,NA,TRBJ1-2,CASKQESWGHGYTF,TGTGCCAGTAAGCAAGAGTCCTGGGGGCATGGCTACACCTTC
NA,TRBV12-5,NA,TRBJ2-1,CASSARLTYNEQFF,TGTGCTAGTTCCGCCCGCCTCACCTACAATGAGCAGTTCTTC
TRBD1,TRBV19,few,TRBJ1-5,CASSIDRAQPQHF,TGTGCCAGTAGTATTGACAGGGCCCAGCCCCAGCATTTT
TRBD2,TRBV7-2,NA,TRBJ2-3,CASSLGPSGLSTDTQYF,TGTGCCAGCAGCTTAGGTCCTAGCGGGCTGAGCACAGATACGCAGTATTTT
NA,TRBV12-5,NA,TRBJ2-1,CASALSGNEQFF,TGTGCTAGTGCCCTGAGCGGGAATGAGCAGTTCTTC
TRBD2,TRBV5-1,NA,TRBJ2-5,CASSLTSGRRETQYF,TGCGCCAGCAGCTTGACTAGCGGCCGACGGGAGACCCAGTACTTC
TRBD2,TRBV7-9,once,TRBJ2-3,CASSRRLAGGSTDTQYF,TGTGCCAGCAGCCGTCGACTAGCGGGGGGGAGCACAGATACGCAGTATTTT
TRBD1,TRBV29-1,NA,TRBJ1-6,CSVGDRDSPLHF,TGCAGCGTCGGAGACAGGGATTCACCCCTCCACTTT
TRBD1,TRBV7-2,NA,TRBJ2-1,CASSLDRGSYNEQFF,TGTGCCAGCAGCTTAGACAGGGGATCCTACAATGAGCAGTTCTTC
NA,TRBV19,NA,TRBJ1-6,CASSMLPPGKSPLHF,TGTGCCAGTAGTATGCTCCCGCCAGGGAAATCACCCCTCCACTTT
NA,TRBV5-6,once,TRBJ1-1,CASSLVGVGVTEAFF,TGTGCCAGCAGCTTGGTAGGGGTCGGGGTTACTGAAGCTTTCTTT
TRBD1,TRBV27,NA,TRBJ2-5,CASSLFHPGQGVGYHF,TGTGCCAGCAGTTTATTTCATCCGGGACAGGGGGTGGGGTACCACTTC
NA,TRBV3-1/TRBV3-2,NA,TRBJ1-3,CASSQDSASGNTIYF,TGTGCCAGCAGCCAGGATTCAGCCTCTGGAAACACCATATATTTT
NA,TRBV30,NA,TRBJ2-7,CAWTKNTLGEQYF,TGTGCCTGGACAAAGAACACGCTGGGCGAGCAGTACTTC
TRBD1,TRBV7-2,NA,TRBJ1-6,CASSPGTGRTNSPLHF,TGTGCCAGCAGCCCAGGGACAGGGAGAACTAATTCACCCCTCCACTTT
NA,TRBV19,once,TRBJ2-5,CASNDRDQETQYF,TGTGCCAGTAACGATCGGGACCAAGAGACCCAGTACTTC
TRBD1,TRBV5-5,NA,TRBJ1-3,CASSLAGTGTGNTIYF,TGTGCCAGCAGCTTGGCTGGGACAGGTACTGGAAACACCATATATTTT
TRBD2,TRBV9,NA,TRBJ2-2,CASSDRLAGSTGELFF,TGTGCCAGCAGCGATCGACTAGCGGGAAGCACCGGGGAGCTGTTTTTT
NA,TRBV29-1,few,TRBJ1-5,CSVSTANSNQPQHF,TGCAGCGTCTCGACAGCGAATAGCAATCAGCCCCAGCATTTT
TRBD1,TRBV27,NA,TRBJ1-5,CASSSGQGLNQPQHF,TGTGCCAGCAGTTCCGGACAGGGTCTCAATCAGCCCCAGCATTTT